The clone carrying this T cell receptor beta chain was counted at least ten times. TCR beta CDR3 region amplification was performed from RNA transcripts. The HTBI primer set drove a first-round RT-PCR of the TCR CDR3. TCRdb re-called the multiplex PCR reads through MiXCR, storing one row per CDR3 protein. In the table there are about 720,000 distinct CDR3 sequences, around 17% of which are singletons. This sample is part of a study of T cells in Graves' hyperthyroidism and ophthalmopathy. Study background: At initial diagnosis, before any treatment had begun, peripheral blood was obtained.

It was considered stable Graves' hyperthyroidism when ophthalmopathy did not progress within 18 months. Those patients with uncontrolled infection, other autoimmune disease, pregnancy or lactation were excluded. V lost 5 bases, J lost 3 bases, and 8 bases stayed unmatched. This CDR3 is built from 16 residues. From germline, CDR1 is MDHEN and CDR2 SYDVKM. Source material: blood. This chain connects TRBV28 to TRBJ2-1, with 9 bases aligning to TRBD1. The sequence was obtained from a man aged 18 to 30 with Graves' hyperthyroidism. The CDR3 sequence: CASSGATGQGYNEQFF. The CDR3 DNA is TGTGCCAGCAGTGGGGCTACGGGACAGGGCTACAATGAGCAGTTCTTC.